One and the same sample provided the 8 T cell receptor beta chains below, sequenced in a study of Ad26.COV2.S vaccination and SARS-CoV-2 variants. TCRdb's table, derived via immunoSEQ multiplex PCR, lists solely in-frame clones and lacks some. The sample carries roughly 400,000 clones, roughly 88% recorded once. Treatment in this sample: roughly 19 received Ad26.COV2.S at low or high dose, single or two shots; roughly 5 received placebo; per-sample allocation not given. After the first vaccine or placebo injection, samples were drawn on day 63. The specimen comprised peripheral blood, sampled in a trial of Ad26.COV2.S vaccine versus placebo. The receptors shown here come from a person between 18 and 60 years old who received the Ad26.COV2.S COVID-19 vaccine or a placebo.

The J gene is TRBJ2-5, the V gene TRBV24-1; D may be TRBD1 (6 bases). Trimming took off 1 base at V and 4 bases at J, with 15 bases between the two ends. Germline assignment: CDR1 KGHDR and CDR2 SFDVKD. The CDR3 has 16 amino acids. The CDR3 DNA reads TGTGCCACCAGTGATTTTAACAGGGATTCGAGAGAGACCCAGTACTTC. It codes for CATSDFNRDSRETQYF.

The J gene is TRBJ2-7, the V gene TRBV15, with unresolved D. The CDR3 runs to 14 residues. Germline CDR1 and CDR2: LNHNV and YYDKDF (reference sequence). Trimming took 0 bases from V and 2 from J, leaving 8 bases between them. CDR3 in amino acids: CATSRDGNAYEQYF. The CDR3 region has the DNA TGTGCCACCAGCAGAGATGGTAACGCCTACGAGCAGTACTTC. Drawing the rest from reference TRBV15 and TRBJ2-7, the complete variable domain is DAMVIQNPRYQVTQFGKPVTLSCSQTLNHNVMYWYQQKSSQAPKLLFHYYDKDFNNEADTPDNFQSRRPNTSFCFLDIRSPGLGDTAMYLCATSRDGNAYEQYFGPGTRLTVT.

The CDR3: CASSQGQVDSYEQYF. CDR3 bases: TGTGCCAGCAGTCAAGGACAGGTGGACTCCTACGAGCAGTACTTC. The chain recombines TRBV7-8 with TRBJ2-7; 7 bases are a match to TRBD1. Germline trimming cut 6 bases from V and 0 bases from J; bases unmatched to any gene: 8. The CDR3 extends over 15 amino acids. Germline-derived CDR1 and CDR2 are SGHVS and FQNEAQ.

DNA of the CDR3: TGCAGTGCTAGTGGGGAGGGGGGGAGTTCCTACGAGCAGTACTTC. Its translation is CSASGEGGSSYEQYF. The V gene is TRBV20-1, the J gene TRBJ2-7; a weak D match, TRBD2 (7 bases). V lost 3 bases to trimming and J lost 1 base, with 16 bases between them. The CDR3 covers 15 residues. Germline V gene sequence: CDR1 DFQATT, CDR2 SNEGSKA (reference sequence).

V gene TRBV3-1 (or the pseudogene TRBV3-2) combines with J gene TRBJ2-7; D unclear. Germline V CDR1 and CDR2: LGHDT, YNNKEL (reference sequence). This CDR3 is built from 14 residues. Trimming cost V 2 bases and J 2 bases, with 10 bases left between them. Written as DNA, the CDR3 is TGTGCCAGCAGCCAATACCCGGATACCTACGAGCAGTACTTC. Translated: CASSQYPDTYEQYF.

The J gene is TRBJ2-7, the V gene TRBV9, with TRBD2 matching 8 bases. From germline, CDR1 is SGDLS and CDR2 YYNGEE. The CDR3 is 13 amino acids. The J segment lost 6 bases and the V segment lost 4 bases, leaving 6 bases of the junction unmatched. The CDR3 loop is CASSSSGSGEQYF. The CDR3 nucleotides read TGTGCCAGCAGCTCCAGCGGGAGCGGCGAGCAGTACTTC.

The chain is built from TRBV10-3 and TRBJ2-7; 7 nucleotides align to TRBD2. J gave up 5 bases and V 2 bases, and 9 bases lay outside the gene matches. Per germline, CDR1 ENHRY and CDR2 SYGVKD. CDR3 length equals 15 residues. For the CDR3, the DNA is TGTGCCATCAGTGAGCCGGGGAGGGTGGGCGACGAGCAGTACTTC. It codes for CAISEPGRVGDEQYF.

The table lists this clone with a count of one. The genes are TRBV5-1 and TRBJ2-7; D is perhaps TRBD1 or TRBD2 (6 bases each). CDR3 size: 17 residues. With 0 bases removed from V and 3 bases from J, the gap between germline ends came to 19 bases. CDR1 is SGHRS, CDR2 YFSETQ, per germline. The CDR3 DNA reads TGCGCCAGCAGCTTGGAAATCCGCGGGACACCTAACTACGAGCAGTACTTC. The encoded protein is CASSLEIRGTPNYEQYF.